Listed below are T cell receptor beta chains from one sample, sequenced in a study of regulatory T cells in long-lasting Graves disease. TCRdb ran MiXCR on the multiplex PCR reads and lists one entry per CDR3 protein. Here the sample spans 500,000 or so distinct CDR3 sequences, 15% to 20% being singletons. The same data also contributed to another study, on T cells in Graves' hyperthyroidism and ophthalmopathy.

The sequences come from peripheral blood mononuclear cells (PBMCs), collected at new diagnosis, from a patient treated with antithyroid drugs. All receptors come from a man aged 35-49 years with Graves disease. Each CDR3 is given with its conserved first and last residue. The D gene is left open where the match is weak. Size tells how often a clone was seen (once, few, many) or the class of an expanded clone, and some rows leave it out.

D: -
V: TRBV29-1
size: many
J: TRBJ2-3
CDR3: CTTLVGATDTQYF
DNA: TGCACCACCCTAGTTGGAGCGACAGATACGCAGTATTTT

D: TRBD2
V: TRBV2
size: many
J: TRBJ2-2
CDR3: CASRAGGRTGELFF
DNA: TGTGCCAGCAGGGCGGGAGGGCGGACCGGGGAGCTGTTTTTT

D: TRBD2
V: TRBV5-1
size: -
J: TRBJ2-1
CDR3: CASSLERTSVYNEQFF
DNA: TGCGCCAGCAGCTTAGAAAGGACTAGCGTTTACAATGAGCAGTTCTTC

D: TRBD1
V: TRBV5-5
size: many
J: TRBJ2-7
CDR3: CASSRTGWVREQYF
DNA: TGTGCCAGCAGCCGGACAGGATGGGTTCGGGAGCAGTACTTC

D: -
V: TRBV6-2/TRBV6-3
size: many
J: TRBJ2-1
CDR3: CASSYTAAVEDHYNEQFF
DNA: TGTGCCAGCAGTTACACCGCGGCCGTGGAGGACCACTACAATGAGCAGTTCTTC

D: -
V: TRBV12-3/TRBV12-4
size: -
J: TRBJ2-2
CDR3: CASRKSLLNTGELFF
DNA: TGTGCCAGCAGAAAGTCACTTTTGAACACCGGGGAGCTGTTTTTT

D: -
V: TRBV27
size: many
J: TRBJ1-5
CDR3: CASSFSRDSNQPQHF
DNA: TGTGCCAGCAGTTTTTCCCGGGATAGCAATCAGCCCCAGCATTTT

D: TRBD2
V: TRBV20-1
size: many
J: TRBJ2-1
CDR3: CSAAGTSGRRYNEQFF
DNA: TGCAGTGCTGCCGGGACTAGCGGGAGGAGGTACAATGAGCAGTTCTTC

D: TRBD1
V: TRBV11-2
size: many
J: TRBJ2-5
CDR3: CASSPTGLETQYF
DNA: TGTGCCAGCAGCCCGACAGGGTTGGAGACCCAGTACTTC

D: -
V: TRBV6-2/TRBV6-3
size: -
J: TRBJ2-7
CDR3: CASSYMTGGSYEQYF
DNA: TGTGCCAGCAGTTACATGACAGGAGGCTCCTACGAGCAGTACTTC

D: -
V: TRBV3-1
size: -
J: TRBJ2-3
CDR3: CASSRTGNLGTDTQYF
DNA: TGTGCCAGCAGCCGAACCGGGAATCTTGGCACAGATACGCAGTATTTT

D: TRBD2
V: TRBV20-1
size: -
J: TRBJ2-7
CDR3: CSATGTSGPTYEQYF
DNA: TGCAGTGCAACCGGGACTAGCGGACCAACCTACGAGCAGTACTTC

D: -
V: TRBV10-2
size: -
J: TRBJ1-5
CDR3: CASSELAGNQPQHF
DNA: TGCGCCAGCAGTGAGCTGGCAGGAAATCAGCCCCAGCATTTT

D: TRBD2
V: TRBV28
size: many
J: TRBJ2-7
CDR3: CAYQEREGYEQYF
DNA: TGTGCCTACCAGGAGCGGGAGGGTTACGAGCAGTACTTC

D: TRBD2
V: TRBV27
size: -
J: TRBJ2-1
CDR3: CASRRGGGAYNEQFF
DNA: TGTGCCAGCAGACGCGGGGGGGGGGCCTACAATGAGCAGTTCTTC

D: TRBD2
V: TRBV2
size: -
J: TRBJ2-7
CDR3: CASKGLAGGYEQYF
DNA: TGTGCCAGCAAAGGACTAGCGGGGGGCTACGAGCAGTACTTC

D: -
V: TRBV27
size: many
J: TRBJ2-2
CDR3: CASSWTENTGELFF
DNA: TGTGCCAGCAGTTGGACTGAGAACACCGGGGAGCTGTTTTTT

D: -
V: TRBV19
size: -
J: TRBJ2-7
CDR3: CASSISGLYEQYF
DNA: TGTGCCAGTAGTATCAGCGGCCTCTACGAGCAGTACTTC

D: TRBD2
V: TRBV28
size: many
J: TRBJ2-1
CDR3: CASSTSWGLAHSYNEQFF
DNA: TGTGCCAGCAGTACCAGCTGGGGACTAGCGCATTCCTACAATGAGCAGTTCTTC

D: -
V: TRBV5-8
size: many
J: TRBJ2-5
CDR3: CASSLFRKETQYF
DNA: TGTGCCAGCAGCTTGTTCAGGAAAGAGACCCAGTACTTC

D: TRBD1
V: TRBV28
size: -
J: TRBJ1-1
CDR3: CASSRTGRLNTEAFF
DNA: TGTGCCAGCAGTCGGACAGGGCGTTTGAACACTGAAGCTTTCTTT

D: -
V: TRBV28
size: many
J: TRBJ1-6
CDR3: CASGEESYNSPLHF
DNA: TGTGCCAGCGGTGAAGAATCGTATAATTCACCCCTCCACTTT

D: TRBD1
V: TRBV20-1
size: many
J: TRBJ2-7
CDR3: CSADGQGASSYEQYF
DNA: TGCAGTGCAGACGGACAGGGGGCGAGCTCCTACGAGCAGTACTTC

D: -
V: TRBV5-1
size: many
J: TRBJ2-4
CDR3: CASSSWSAGEKNIQYF
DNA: TGCGCCAGCAGCTCCTGGAGTGCAGGGGAGAAAAACATTCAGTACTTC

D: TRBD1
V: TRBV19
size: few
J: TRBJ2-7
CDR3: CASSIGLPDRVYEQYF
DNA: TGTGCCAGTAGTATTGGACTCCCGGACAGGGTTTACGAGCAGTACTTC